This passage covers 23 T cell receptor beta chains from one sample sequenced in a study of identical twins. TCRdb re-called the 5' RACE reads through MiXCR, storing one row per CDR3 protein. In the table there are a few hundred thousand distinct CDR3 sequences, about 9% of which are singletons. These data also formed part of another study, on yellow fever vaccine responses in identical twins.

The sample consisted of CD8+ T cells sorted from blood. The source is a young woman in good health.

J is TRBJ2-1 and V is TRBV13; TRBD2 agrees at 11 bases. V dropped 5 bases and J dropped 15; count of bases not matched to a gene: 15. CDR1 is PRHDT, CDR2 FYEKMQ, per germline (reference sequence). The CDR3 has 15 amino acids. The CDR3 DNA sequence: TGTGCCAGCAGCGGCAAGGGACTAGCGGAACCCCCGGGGTTCTTC. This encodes CASSGKGLAEPPGFF.

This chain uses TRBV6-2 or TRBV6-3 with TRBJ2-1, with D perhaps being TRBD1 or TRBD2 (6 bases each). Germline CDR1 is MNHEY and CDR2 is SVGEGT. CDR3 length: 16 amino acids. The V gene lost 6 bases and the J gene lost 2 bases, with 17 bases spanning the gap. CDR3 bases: TGTGCCAGCAGCCAACGAGAGGGGGGCGCCTACAATGAGCAGTTCTTC. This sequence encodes CASSQREGGAYNEQFF.

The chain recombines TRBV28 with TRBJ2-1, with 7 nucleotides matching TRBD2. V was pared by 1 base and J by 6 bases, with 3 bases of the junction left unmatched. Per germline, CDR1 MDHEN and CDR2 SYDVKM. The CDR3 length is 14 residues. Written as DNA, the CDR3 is TGTGCCAGCAGTTTATCAACTAGCGCCAATGAGCAGTTCTTC. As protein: CASSLSTSANEQFF.

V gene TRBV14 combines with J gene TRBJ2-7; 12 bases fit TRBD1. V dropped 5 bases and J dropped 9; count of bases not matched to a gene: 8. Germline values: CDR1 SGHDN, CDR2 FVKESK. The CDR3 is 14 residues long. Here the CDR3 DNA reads TGTGCCAGCAGCTACGTGGGGACAGGGGGCGCGCAGTACTTC. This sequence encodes CASSYVGTGGAQYF.

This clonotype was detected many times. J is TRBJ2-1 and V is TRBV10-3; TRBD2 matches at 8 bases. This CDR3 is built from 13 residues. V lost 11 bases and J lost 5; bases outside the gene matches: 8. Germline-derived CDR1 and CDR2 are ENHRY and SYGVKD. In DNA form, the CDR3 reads TGTGCCTCGACGGCACTAGCGGACAATGAGCAGTTCTTC. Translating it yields CASTALADNEQFF.

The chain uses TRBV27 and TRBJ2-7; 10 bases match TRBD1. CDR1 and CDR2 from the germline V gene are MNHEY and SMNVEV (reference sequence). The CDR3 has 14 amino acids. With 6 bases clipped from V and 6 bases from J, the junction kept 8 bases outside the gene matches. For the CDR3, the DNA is TGTGCCAGCAGCCCGTTCGGGACAGGGGTCGAGCAGTACTTC. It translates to CASSPFGTGVEQYF.

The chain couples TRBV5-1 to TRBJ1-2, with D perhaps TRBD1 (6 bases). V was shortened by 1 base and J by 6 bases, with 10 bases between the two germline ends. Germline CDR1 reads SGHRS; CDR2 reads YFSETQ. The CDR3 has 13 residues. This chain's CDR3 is CASSLRGIDGYTF. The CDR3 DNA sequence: TGCGCCAGCAGCTTGAGGGGGATCGATGGCTACACCTTC.

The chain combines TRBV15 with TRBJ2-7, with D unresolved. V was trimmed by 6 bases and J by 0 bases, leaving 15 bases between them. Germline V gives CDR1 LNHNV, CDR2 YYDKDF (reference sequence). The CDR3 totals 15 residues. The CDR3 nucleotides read TGTGCCACCAGGCTGACTGAAGTCAGCTCCTACGAGCAGTACTTC. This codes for CATRLTEVSSYEQYF.

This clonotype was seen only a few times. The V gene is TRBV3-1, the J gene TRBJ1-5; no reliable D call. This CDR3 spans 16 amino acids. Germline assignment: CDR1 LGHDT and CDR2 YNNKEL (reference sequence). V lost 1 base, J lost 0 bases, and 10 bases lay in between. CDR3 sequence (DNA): TGTGCCAGCAGCCAAGGTCGACAATATAGCAATCAGCCCCAGCATTTT. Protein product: CASSQGRQYSNQPQHF. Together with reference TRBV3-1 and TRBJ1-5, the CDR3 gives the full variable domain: DTAVSQTPKYLVTQMGNDKSIKCEQNLGHDTMYWYKQDSKKFLKIMFSYNNKELIINETVPNRFSPKSPDKAHLNLHINSLELGDSAVYFCASSQGRQYSNQPQHFGDGTRLSIL.

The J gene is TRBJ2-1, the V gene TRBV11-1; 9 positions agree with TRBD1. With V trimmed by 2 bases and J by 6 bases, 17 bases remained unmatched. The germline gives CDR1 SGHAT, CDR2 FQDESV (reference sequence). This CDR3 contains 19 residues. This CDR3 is CASSLPQAPGQGTLNEQFF. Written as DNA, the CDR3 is TGTGCCAGCAGCTTACCCCAAGCACCGGGACAGGGTACCCTCAATGAGCAGTTCTTC.

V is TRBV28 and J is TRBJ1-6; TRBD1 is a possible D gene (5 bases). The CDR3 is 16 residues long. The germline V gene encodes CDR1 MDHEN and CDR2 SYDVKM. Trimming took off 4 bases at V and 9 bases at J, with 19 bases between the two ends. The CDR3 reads CASSSPKEGYPSPLHF. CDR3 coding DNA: TGTGCCAGCAGTTCCCCCAAGGAGGGGTATCCTTCACCCCTCCACTTT.

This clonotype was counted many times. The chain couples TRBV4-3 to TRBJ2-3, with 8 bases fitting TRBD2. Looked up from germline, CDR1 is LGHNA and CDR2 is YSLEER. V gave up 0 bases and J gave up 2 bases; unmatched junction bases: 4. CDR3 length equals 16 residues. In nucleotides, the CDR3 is TGCGCCAGCAGCCAAGATGGTAGCGGGAACACAGATACGCAGTATTTT. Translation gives CASSQDGSGNTDTQYF.

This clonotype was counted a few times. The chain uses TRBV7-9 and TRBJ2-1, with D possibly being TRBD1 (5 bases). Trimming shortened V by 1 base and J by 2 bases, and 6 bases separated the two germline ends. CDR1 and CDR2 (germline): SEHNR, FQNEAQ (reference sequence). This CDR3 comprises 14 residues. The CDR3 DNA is TGTGCCAGCAGCTTAGTCAGGGCCTACAATGAGCAGTTCTTC. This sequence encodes CASSLVRAYNEQFF.

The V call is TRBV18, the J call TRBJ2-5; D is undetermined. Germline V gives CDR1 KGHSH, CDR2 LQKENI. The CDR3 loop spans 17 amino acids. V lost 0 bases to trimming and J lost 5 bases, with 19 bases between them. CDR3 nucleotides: TGTGCCAGCTCACCACCACCGCTCGACACATTGAGGGAGACCCAGTACTTC. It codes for CASSPPPLDTLRETQYF. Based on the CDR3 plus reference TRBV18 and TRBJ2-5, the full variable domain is NAGVMQNPRHLVRRRGQEARLRCSPMKGHSHVYWYRQLPEEGLKFMVYLQKENIIDESGMPKERFSAEFPKEGPSILRIQQVVRGDSAAYFCASSPPPLDTLRETQYFGPGTRLLVL.

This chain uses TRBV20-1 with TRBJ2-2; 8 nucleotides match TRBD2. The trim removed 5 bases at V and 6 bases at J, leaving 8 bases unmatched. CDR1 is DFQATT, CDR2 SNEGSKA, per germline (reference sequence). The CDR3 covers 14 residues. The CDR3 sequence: CSASPLLAAGELFF. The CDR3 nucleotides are TGCAGTGCTTCTCCCCTACTAGCGGCCGGGGAGCTGTTTTTT.

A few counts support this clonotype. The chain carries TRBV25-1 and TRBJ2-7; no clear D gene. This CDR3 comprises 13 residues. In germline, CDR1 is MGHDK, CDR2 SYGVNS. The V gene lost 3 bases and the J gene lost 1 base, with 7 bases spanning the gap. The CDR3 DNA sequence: TGTGCCAGCAGTGATCTTGGTTCCTACGAGCAGTACTTC. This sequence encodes CASSDLGSYEQYF.

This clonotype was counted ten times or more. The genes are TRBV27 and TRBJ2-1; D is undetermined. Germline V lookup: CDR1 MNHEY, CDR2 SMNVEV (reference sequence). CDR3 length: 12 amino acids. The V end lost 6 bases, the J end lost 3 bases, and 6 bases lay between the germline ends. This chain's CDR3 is CASSGDYNEQFF. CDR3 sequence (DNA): TGTGCCAGCAGCGGTGACTACAATGAGCAGTTCTTC.

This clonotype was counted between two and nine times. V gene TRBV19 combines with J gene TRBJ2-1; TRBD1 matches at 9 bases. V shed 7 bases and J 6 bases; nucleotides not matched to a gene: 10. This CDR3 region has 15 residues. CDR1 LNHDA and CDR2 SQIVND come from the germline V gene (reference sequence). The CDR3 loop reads CASNEPGQGLNEQFF. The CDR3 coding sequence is TGTGCCAGTAATGAACCGGGACAGGGACTCAATGAGCAGTTCTTC. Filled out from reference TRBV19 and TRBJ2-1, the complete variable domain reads DGGITQSPKYLFRKEGQNVTLSCEQNLNHDAMYWYRQDPGQGLRLIYYSQIVNDFQKGDIAEGYSVSREKKESFPLTVTSAQKNPTAFYLCASNEPGQGLNEQFFGPGTRLTVL.

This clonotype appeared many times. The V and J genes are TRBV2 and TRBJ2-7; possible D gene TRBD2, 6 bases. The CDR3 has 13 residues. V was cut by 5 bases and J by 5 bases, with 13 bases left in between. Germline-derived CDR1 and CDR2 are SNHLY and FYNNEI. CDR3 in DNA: TGTGCCAGCAGTAGAACTAGCTTTGACGAGCAGTACTTC. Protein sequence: CASSRTSFDEQYF.

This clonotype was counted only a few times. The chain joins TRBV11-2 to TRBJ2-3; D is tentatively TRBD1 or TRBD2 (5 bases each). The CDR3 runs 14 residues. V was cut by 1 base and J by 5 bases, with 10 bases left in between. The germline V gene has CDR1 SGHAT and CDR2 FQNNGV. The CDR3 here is CASSLGLGVDTQYF. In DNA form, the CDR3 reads TGTGCCAGCAGCTTAGGTTTGGGGGTAGATACGCAGTATTTT.

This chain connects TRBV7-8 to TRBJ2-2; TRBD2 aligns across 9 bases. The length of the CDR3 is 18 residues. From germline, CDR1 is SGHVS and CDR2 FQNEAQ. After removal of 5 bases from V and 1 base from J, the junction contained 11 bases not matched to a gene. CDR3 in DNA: TGTGCCAGCAGCACCCCCGGGACTAGCAACCTGAACACCGGGGAGCTGTTTTTT. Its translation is CASSTPGTSNLNTGELFF.

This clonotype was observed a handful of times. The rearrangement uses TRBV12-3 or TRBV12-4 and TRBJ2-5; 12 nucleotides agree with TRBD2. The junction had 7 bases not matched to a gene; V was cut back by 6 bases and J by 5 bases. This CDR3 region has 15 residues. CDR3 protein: CASRELAGGAETQYF. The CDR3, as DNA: TGTGCCAGCAGGGAACTAGCGGGGGGTGCGGAGACCCAGTACTTC.

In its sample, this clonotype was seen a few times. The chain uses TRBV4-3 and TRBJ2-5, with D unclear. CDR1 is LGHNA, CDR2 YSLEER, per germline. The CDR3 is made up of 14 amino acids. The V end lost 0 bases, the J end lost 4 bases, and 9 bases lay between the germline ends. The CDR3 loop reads CASSQEGLRETQYF. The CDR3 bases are TGCGCCAGCAGCCAAGAAGGGTTGCGAGAGACCCAGTACTTC.